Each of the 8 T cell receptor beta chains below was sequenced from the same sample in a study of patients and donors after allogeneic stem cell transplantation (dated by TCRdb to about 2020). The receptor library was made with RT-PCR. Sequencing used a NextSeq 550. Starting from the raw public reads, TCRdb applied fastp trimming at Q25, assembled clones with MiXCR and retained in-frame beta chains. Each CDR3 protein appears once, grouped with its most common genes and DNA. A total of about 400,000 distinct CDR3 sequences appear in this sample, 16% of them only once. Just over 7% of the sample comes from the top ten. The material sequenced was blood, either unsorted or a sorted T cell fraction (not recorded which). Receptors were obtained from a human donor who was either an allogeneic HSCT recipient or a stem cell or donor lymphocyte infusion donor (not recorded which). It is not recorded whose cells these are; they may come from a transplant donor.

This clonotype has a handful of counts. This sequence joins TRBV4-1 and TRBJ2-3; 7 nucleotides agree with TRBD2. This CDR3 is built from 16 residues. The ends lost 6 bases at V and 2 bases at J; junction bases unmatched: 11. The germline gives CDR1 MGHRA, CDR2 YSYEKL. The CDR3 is CASRGVAGESTDTQYF. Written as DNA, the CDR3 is TGCGCCAGCAGGGGGGTGGCGGGGGAGTCCACAGATACGCAGTATTTT.

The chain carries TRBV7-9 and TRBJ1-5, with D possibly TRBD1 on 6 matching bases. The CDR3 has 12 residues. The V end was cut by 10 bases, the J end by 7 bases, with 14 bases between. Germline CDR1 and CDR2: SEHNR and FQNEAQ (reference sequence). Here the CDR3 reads CAITAGEQPQHF. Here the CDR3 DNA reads TGTGCCATTACGGCAGGGGAACAGCCCCAGCATTTT. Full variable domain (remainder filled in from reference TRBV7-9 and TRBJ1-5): DTGVSQNPRHKITKRGQNVTFRCDPISEHNRLYWYRQTLGQGPEFLTYFQNEAQLEKSRLLSDRFSAERPKGSFSTLEIQRTEQGDSAMYLCAITAGEQPQHFGDGTRLSIL.

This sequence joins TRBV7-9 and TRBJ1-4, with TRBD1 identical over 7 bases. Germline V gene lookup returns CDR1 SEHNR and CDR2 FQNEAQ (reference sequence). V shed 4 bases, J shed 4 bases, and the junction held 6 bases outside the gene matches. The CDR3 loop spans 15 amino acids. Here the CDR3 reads CASSSQGSLNEKLFF. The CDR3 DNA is TGTGCCAGCAGCTCACAGGGGTCCCTTAATGAAAAACTGTTTTTT.

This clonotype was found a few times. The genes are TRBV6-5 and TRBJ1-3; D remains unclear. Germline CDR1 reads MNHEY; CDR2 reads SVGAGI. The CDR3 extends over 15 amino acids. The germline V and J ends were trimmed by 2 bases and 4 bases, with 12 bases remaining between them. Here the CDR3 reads CASSYGAGRGNTIYF. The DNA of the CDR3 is TGTGCCAGCAGTTACGGCGCGGGCAGGGGAAACACCATATATTTT.

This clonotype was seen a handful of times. The CDR3 here is CASSEGTSGGADTQYF. CDR3 DNA sequence: TGTGCCAGCAGTGAGGGGACTAGCGGGGGGGCAGATACGCAGTATTTT. The chain is built from TRBV2 and TRBJ2-3; 16 positions match TRBD2. Per the germline V gene, CDR1 is SNHLY and CDR2 is FYNNEI. The CDR3 is 16 amino acids. Unmatched junction bases numbered 1, after V lost 3 bases and J lost 4 bases.

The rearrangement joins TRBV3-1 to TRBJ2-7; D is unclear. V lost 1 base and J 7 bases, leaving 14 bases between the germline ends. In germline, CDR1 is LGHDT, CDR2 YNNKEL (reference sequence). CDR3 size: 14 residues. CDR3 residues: CASSQGAPSGEQYF. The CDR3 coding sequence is TGTGCCAGCAGCCAAGGAGCCCCTTCGGGTGAGCAGTACTTC.

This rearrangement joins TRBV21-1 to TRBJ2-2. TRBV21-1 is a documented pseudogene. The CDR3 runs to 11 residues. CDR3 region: CASLSWGELFF. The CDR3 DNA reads TGTGCCAGTCTTTCATGGGGGGAGCTGTTTTTT.

The CDR3 nucleotides are TGTGCCAGCAGCTTAGATGGGGGGAACTGGTATAATTCACCCCTCCACTTT. Translation gives CASSLDGGNWYNSPLHF. The J gene is TRBJ1-6, the V gene TRBV7-2, with a weak D call TRBD1 (5 bases). V lost 1 base, J lost 4 bases, and 14 bases lay in between. The CDR3 runs to 17 residues. The V gene's germline CDR1 is SGHTA and CDR2 FQGNSA.